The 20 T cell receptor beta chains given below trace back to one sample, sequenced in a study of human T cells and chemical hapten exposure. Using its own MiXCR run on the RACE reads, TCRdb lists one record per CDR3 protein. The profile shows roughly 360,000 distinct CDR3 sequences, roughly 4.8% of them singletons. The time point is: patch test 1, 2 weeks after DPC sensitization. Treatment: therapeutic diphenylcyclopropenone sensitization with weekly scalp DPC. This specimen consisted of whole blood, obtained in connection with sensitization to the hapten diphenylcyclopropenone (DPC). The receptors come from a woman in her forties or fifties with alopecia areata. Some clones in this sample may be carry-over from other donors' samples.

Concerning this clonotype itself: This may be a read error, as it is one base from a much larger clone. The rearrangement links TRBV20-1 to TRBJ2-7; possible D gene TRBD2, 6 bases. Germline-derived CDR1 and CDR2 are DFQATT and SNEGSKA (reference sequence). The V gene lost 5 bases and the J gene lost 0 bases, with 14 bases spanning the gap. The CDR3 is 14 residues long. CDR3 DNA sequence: TGCAGTGCTGGAATTAGCGGACCCTCCTACGAGCAGTACTTC. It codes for CSAGISGPSYEQYF.

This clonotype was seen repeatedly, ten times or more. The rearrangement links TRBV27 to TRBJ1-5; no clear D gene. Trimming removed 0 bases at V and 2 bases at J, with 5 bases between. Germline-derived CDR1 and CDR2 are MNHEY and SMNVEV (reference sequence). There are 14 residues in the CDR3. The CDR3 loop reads CASSLSPGNQPQHF. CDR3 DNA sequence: TGTGCCAGCAGTTTATCCCCTGGCAATCAGCCCCAGCATTTT.

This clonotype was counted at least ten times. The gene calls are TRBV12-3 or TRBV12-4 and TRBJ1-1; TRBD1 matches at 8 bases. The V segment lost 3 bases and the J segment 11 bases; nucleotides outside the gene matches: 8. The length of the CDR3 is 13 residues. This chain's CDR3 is CASSLGTGGLAFF. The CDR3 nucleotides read TGTGCCAGCAGTTTGGGAACAGGGGGGCTGGCTTTCTTT.

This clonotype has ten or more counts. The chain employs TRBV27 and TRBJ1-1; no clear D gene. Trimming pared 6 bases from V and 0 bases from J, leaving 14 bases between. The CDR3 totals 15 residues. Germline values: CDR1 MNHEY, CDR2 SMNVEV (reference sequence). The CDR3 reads CASSLGPPMNTEAFF. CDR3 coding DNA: TGTGCCAGCAGCTTAGGGCCACCGATGAACACTGAAGCTTTCTTT.

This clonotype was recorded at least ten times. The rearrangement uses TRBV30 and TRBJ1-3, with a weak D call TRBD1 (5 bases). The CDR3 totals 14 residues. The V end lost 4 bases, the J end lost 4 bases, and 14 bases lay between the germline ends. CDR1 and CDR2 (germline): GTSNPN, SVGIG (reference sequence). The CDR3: CAWTSGVRGNTIYF. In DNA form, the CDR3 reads TGTGCCTGGACGTCGGGGGTGCGAGGAAACACCATATATTTT.

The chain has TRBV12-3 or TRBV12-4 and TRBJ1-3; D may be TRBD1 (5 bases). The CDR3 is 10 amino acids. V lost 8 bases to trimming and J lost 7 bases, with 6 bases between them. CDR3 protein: CASWGNTIYF. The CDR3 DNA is TGTGCCAGCTGGGGGAACACCATATATTTT.

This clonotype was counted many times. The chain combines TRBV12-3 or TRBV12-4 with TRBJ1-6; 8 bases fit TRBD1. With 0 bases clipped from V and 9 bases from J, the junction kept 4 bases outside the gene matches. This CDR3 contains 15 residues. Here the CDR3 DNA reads TGTGCCAGCAGTTTAGCGGCAGGGGGCACTTCACCCCTCCACTTT. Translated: CASSLAAGGTSPLHF.

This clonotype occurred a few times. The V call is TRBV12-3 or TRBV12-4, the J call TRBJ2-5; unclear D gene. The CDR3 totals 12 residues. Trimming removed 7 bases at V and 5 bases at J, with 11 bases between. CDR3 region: CASKGLEETQYF. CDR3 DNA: TGTGCCAGCAAAGGCCTGGAGGAGACCCAGTACTTC.

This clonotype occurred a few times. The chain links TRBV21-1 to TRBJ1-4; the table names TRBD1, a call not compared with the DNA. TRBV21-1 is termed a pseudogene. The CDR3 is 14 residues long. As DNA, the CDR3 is TGTGCCAGCAGCAAAGGTCGGACAGGGGGAAAACTGTTTTTT. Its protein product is CASSKGRTGGKLFF.

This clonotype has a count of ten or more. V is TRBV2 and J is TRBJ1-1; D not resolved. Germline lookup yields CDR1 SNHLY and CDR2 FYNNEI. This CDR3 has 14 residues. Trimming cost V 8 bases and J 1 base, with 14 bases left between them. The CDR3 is CASGGIRGNTEAFF. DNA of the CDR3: TGTGCCAGCGGAGGGATACGGGGGAACACTGAAGCTTTCTTT.

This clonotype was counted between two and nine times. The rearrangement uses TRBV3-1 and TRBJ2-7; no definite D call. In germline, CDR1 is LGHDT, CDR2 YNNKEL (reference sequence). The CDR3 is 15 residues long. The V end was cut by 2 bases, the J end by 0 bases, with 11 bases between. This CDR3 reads CASSQKPSSSYEQYF. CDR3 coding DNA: TGTGCCAGCAGCCAAAAACCGAGCAGCTCCTACGAGCAGTACTTC.

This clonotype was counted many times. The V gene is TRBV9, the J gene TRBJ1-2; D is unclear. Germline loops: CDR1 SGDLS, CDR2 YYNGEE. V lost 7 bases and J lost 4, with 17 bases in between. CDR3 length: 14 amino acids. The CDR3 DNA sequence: TGTGCCAGCGGAGAAGTCACTGGAACCTATGGCTACACCTTC. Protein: CASGEVTGTYGYTF. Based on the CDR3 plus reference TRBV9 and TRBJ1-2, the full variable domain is DSGVTQTPKHLITATGQRVTLRCSPRSGDLSVYWYQQSLDQGLQFLIQYYNGEERAKGNILERFSAQQFPDLHSELNLSSLELGDSALYFCASGEVTGTYGYTFGSGTRLTVV.

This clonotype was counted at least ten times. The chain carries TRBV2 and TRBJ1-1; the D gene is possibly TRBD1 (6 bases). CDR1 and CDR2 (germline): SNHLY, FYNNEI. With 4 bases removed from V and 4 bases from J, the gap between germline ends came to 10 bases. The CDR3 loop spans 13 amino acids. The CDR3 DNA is TGTGCCAGCAGTGTTGGGGGCGGCACTGAAGCTTTCTTT. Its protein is CASSVGGGTEAFF.

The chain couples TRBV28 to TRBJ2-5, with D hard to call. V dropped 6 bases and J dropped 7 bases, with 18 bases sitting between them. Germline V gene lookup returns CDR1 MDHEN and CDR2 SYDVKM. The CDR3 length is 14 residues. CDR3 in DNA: TGTGCCAGCAGCGACCCCGTTCCCCCCGCGACCCAGTACTTC. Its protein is CASSDPVPPATQYF.

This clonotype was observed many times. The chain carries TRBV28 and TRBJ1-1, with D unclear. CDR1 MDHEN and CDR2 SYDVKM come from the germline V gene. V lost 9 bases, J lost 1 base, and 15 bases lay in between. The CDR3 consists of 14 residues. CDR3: CASEGGSRNTEAFF. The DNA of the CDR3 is TGTGCCAGTGAGGGAGGATCGAGGAACACTGAAGCTTTCTTT. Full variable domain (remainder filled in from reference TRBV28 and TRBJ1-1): DVKVTQSSRYLVKRTGEKVFLECVQDMDHENMFWYRQDPGLGLRLIYFSYDVKMKEKGDIPEGYSVSREKKERFSLILESASTNQTSMYLCASEGGSRNTEAFFGQGTRLTVV.

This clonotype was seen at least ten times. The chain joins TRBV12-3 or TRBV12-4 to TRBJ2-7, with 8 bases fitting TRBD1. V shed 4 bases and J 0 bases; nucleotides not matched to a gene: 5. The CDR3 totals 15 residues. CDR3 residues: CASSSRQGLSYEQYF. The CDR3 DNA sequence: TGTGCCAGCAGTTCGAGACAGGGGCTCTCCTACGAGCAGTACTTC.

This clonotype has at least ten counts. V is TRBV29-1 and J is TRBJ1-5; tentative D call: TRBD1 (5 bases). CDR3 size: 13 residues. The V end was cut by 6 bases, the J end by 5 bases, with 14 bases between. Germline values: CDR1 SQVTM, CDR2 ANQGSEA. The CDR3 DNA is TGCAGCGTGGCCGGGACTAGGGATCAGCCCCAGCATTTT. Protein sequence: CSVAGTRDQPQHF.

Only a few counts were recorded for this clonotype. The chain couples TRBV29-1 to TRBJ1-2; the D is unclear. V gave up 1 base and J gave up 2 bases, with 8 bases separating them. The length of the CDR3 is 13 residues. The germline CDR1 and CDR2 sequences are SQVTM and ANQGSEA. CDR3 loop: CSVEGRPNYGYTF. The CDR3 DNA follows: TGCAGCGTTGAAGGAAGGCCCAACTATGGCTACACCTTC.

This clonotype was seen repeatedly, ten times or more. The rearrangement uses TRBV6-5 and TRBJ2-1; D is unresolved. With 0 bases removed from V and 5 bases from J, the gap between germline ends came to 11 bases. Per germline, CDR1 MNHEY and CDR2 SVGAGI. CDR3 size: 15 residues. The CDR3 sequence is CASSYSGSRNNEQFF. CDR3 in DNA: TGTGCCAGCAGTTACTCAGGTAGCCGCAACAATGAGCAGTTCTTC.

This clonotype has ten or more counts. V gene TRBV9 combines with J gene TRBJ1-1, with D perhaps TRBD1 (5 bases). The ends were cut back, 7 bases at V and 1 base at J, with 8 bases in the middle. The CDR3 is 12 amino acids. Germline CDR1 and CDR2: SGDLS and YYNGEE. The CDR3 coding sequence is TGTGCCAGCGGGGCCCCGAACACTGAAGCTTTCTTT. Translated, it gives CASGAPNTEAFF.